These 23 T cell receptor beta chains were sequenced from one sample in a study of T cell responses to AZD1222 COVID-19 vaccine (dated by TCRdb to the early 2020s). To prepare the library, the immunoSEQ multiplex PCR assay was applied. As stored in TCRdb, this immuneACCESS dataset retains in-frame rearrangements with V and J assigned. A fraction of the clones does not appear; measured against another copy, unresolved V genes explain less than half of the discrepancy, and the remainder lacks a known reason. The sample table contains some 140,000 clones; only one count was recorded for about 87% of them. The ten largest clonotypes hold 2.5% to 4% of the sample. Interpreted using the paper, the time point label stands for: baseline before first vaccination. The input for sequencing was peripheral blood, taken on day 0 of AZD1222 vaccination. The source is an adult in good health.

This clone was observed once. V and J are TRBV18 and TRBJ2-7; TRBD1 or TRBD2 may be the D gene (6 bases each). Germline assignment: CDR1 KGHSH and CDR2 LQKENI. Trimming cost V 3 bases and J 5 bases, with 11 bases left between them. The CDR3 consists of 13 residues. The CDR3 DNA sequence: TGTGCCAGCTCACCCCCTGGGGGGCACGAGCAGTACTTC. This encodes CASSPPGGHEQYF.

Here the CDR3 reads CASSLGPGSNQPQHF. DNA of the CDR3: TGTGCCAGCAGCTTAGGTCCAGGGAGCAATCAGCCCCAGCATTTT. J is TRBJ1-5 and V is TRBV11-1; possibly TRBD1 for D (5 bases). The V end lost 1 base, the J end lost 1 base, and 8 bases lay between the germline ends. Germline V gives CDR1 SGHAT, CDR2 FQDESV (reference sequence). This CDR3 spans 15 amino acids.

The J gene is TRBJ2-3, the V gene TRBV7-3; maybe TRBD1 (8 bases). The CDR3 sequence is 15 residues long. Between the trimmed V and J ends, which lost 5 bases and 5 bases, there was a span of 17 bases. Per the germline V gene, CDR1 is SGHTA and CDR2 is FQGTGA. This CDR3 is CASSLRTGRGDTQYF. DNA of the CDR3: TGTGCCAGCAGCCTCAGGACAGGGAGGGGAGATACGCAGTATTTT.

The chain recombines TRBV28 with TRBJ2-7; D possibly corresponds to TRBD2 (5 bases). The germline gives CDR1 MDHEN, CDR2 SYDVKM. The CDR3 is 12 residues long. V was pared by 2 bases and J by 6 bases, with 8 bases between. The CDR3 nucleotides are TGTGCCAGCAGTTTAGTAGGGAGCGAGCAGTACTTC. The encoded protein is CASSLVGSEQYF.

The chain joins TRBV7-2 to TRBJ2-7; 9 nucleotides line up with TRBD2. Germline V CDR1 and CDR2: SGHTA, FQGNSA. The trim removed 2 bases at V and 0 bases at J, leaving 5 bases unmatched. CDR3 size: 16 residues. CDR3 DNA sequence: TGTGCCAGCAGCTTATCAGCGGGGGGCCTCTCCTACGAGCAGTACTTC. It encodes CASSLSAGGLSYEQYF.

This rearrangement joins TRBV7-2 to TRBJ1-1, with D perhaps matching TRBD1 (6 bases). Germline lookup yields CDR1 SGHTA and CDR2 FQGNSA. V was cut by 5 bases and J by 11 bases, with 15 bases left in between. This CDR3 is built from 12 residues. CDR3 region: CASSPTGQKAFF. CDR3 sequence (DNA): TGTGCCAGCAGCCCGACCGGACAGAAGGCTTTCTTT.

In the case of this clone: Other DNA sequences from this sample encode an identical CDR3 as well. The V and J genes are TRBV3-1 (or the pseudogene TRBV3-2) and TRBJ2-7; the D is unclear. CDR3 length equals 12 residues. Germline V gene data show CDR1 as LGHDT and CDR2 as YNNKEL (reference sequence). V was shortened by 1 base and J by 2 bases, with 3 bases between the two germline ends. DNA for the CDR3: TGTGCCAGCAGCCAAGTCCCCTACGAGCAGTACTTC. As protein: CASSQVPYEQYF.

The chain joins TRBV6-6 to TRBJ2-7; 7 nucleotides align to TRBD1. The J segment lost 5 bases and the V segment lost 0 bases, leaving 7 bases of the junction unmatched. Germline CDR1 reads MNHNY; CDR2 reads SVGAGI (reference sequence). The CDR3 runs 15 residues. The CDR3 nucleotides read TGTGCCAGCAGTTACTCGATGACAGGGAGAAACGAGCAGTACTTC. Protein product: CASSYSMTGRNEQYF.

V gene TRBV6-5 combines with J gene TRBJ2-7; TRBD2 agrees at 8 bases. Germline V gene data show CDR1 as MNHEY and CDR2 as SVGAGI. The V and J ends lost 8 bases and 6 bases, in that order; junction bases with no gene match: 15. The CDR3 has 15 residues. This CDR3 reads CASGAGGAPGREQYF. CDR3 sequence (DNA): TGTGCCAGCGGGGCGGGGGGCGCCCCGGGTCGCGAGCAGTACTTC.

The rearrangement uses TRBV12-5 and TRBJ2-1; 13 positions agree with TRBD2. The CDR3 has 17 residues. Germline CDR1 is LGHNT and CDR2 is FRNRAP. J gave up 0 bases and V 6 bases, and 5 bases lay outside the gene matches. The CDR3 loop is CASGPGTSGNSYNEQFF. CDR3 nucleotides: TGTGCTAGTGGCCCCGGGACTAGCGGGAACTCCTACAATGAGCAGTTCTTC.

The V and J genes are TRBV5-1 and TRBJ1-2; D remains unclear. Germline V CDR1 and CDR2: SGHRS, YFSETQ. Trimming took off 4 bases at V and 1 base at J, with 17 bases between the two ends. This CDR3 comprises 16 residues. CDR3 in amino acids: CASSPARLALNYGYTF. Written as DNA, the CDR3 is TGCGCCAGCAGCCCGGCCAGGCTCGCCCTTAACTATGGCTACACCTTC.

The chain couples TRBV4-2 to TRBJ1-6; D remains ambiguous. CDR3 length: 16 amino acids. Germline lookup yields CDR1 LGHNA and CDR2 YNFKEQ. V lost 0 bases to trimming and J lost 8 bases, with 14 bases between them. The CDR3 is CASSQDMAGGHSPLHF. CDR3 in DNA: TGTGCCAGCAGCCAAGATATGGCGGGTGGGCATTCACCCCTCCACTTT.

The CDR3, as DNA: TGTGCCAGCTCTCAAGGACAGGTACAAAGTGGCTATGGCTACACCTTC. It codes for CASSQGQVQSGYGYTF. The V call is TRBV18, the J call TRBJ1-2; 7 bases map to TRBD1. Germline loops: CDR1 KGHSH, CDR2 LQKENI. The CDR3 has 16 residues. Trimming cost V 6 bases and J 4 bases; bases outside gene matches: 14.

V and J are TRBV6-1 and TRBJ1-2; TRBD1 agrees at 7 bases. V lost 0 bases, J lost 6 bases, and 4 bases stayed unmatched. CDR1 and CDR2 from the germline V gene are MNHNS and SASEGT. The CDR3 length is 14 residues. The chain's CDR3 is CASSEARQGDGYTF. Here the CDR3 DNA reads TGTGCCAGCAGTGAAGCGCGACAGGGAGATGGCTACACCTTC.

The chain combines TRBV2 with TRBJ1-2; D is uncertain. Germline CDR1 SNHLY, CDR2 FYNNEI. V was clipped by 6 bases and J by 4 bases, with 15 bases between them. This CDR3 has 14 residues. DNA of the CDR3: TGTGCCAGCAGCGTTCTCACCGAGGGCTATGGCTACACCTTC. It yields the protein CASSVLTEGYGYTF.

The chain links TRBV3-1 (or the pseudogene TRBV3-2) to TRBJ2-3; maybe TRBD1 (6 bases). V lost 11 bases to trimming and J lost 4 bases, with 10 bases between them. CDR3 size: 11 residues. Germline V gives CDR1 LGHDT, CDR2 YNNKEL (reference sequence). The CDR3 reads CAARGPDTQYF. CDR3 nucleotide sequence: TGTGCCGCCAGGGGCCCAGATACGCAGTATTTT.

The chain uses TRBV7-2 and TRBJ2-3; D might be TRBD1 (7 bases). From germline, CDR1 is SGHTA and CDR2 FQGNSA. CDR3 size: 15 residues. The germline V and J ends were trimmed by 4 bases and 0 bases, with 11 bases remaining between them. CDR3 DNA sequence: TGTGCCAGCAGCTCGGGGGACAGCAGCACAGATACGCAGTATTTT. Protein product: CASSSGDSSTDTQYF.

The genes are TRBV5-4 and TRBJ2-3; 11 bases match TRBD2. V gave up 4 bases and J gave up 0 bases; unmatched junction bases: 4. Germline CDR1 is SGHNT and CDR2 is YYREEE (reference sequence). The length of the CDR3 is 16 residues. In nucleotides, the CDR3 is TGTGCCAGCAGCACGACTAGCGGGGTCAGCACAGATACGCAGTATTTT. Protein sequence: CASSTTSGVSTDTQYF.

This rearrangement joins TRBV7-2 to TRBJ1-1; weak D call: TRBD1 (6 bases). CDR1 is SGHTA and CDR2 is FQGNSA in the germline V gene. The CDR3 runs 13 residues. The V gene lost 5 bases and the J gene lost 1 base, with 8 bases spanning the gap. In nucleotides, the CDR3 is TGTGCCAGCAGCATGACAGGGAACACTGAAGCTTTCTTT. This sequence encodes CASSMTGNTEAFF.

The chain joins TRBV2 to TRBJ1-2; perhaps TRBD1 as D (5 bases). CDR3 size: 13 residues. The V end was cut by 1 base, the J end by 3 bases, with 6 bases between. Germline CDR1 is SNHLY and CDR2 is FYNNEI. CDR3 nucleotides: TGTGCCAGCAGTGAAGGACAGCACTATGGCTACACCTTC. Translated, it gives CASSEGQHYGYTF.

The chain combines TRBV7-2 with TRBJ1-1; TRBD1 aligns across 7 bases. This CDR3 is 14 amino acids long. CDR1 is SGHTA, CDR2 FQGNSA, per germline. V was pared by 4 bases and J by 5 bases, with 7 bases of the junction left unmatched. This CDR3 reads CASSSTGSWTEAFF. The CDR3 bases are TGTGCCAGCAGCTCGACAGGGAGTTGGACTGAAGCTTTCTTT.

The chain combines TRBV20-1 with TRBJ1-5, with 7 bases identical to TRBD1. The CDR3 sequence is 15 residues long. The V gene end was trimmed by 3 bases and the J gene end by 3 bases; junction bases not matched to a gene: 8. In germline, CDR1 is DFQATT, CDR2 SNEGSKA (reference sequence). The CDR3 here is CSASRPGQVNQPQHF. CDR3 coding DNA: TGCAGTGCTAGTCGGCCCGGACAGGTCAATCAGCCCCAGCATTTT.

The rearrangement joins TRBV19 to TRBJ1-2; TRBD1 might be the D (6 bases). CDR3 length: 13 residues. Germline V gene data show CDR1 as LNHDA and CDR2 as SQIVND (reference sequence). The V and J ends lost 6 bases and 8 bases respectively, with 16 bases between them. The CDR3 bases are TGTGCCAGTAGCGATACAGGGCAGAAGGGCTACACCTTC. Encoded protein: CASSDTGQKGYTF.